One sample yielded the 5 T cell receptor beta chains listed below, sequenced in a study of Ad26.COV2.S vaccination and SARS-CoV-2 variants. Treatment denoted: about 20 received Ad26.COV2.S at low or high dose, single or two shots; about 5 received placebo; per-sample allocation not given. Specimens were obtained on day 63 following the first vaccine or placebo injection. This table comes from immunoSEQ multiplex PCR, and its TCRdb copy is limited to in-frame clones, with some not included. The repertoire holds a few hundred thousand clones, with approximately 83% as singletons. The specimen comprised peripheral blood, sampled in a trial of Ad26.COV2.S vaccine versus placebo. The receptor source for this set is a person aged 18-60 years who received the Ad26.COV2.S COVID-19 vaccine or a placebo.

The sample holds a few counts of this clone. This chain links TRBV27 with TRBJ2-7; possibly TRBD2 for D (5 bases). The CDR3 covers 12 residues. Trimming removed 1 base from V and 7 bases from J, with 8 bases in between. Germline-derived CDR1 and CDR2 are MNHEY and SMNVEV (reference sequence). The CDR3 DNA reads as TGTGCCAGCAGTTTATTGGGCGGGGAGCAGTACTTC. Translation: CASSLLGGEQYF.

The J gene is TRBJ1-2, the V gene TRBV9; 7 nucleotides agree with TRBD1. CDR1 and CDR2 from the germline V gene are SGDLS and YYNGEE. V shed 4 bases, J shed 5 bases, and the junction held 14 bases outside the gene matches. The CDR3 is 16 residues long. CDR3 sequence reads: CASSLDLTGLGYGYTF. CDR3 in DNA: TGTGCCAGCAGCCTCGACCTGACAGGGCTAGGGTATGGCTACACCTTC.

This sequence joins TRBV7-9 and TRBJ1-2; TRBD1 matches at 12 bases. The CDR3 totals 16 residues. The germline V gene has CDR1 SEHNR and CDR2 FQNEAQ (reference sequence). V lost 3 bases, J lost 8 bases, and 10 bases stayed unmatched. In nucleotides, the CDR3 is TGTGCCAGCAGCTTCGTACCGGGACAGGGGGCGCAGGGCTACACCTTC. Protein sequence: CASSFVPGQGAQGYTF.

The rearrangement links TRBV6-5 to TRBJ2-1; 7 nucleotides line up with TRBD2. Germline V gene sequence: CDR1 MNHEY, CDR2 SVGAGI. Losses at the gene ends were 8 bases for V and 3 bases for J; bases not matched to a gene: 7. This CDR3 has 14 residues. This chain's CDR3 is CASVQSGNYNEQFF. Here the CDR3 DNA reads TGTGCCAGCGTACAAAGCGGGAACTACAATGAGCAGTTCTTC.

The chain couples TRBV19 to TRBJ1-5; the D is unclear. This CDR3 comprises 17 residues. V was shortened by 3 bases and J by 4 bases, with 19 bases between the two germline ends. Germline-derived CDR1 and CDR2 are LNHDA and SQIVND (reference sequence). CDR3 residues: CASSISRDRGRNQPQHF. CDR3 nucleotides: TGTGCCAGTAGTATTTCGAGGGATCGGGGTAGGAATCAGCCCCAGCATTTT.